The 27 T cell receptor beta chains below all came from one sample that was sequenced in a study of CD8+ T cells in alopecia areata. As the sequencing template, cDNA was produced by extracting RNA and reverse transcribing it. TCRdb's copy holds only in-frame clones and misses some; the assay was immunoSEQ multiplex PCR. The table shows more than 200,000 clones, with 65% to 70% occurring only once. Source: CD4+ T cells sorted from blood, taken at week 0. The receptor set was obtained from a human donor with alopecia areata.

This chain links TRBV2 with TRBJ2-3; maybe TRBD2 (5 bases). Germline V gives CDR1 SNHLY, CDR2 FYNNEI. V was shortened by 7 bases and J by 3 bases, with 14 bases between the two germline ends. The CDR3 runs 14 residues. In DNA form, the CDR3 reads TGTGCCAGCACGAGGGAGTTTAGTACAGATACGCAGTATTTT. Amino acid sequence: CASTREFSTDTQYF.

This clone came up once. This chain connects TRBV19 to TRBJ1-2; no reliable D call. CDR1 LNHDA and CDR2 SQIVND come from the germline V gene (reference sequence). The CDR3 runs 12 residues. The V gene lost 8 bases and the J gene lost 6 bases, with 13 bases spanning the gap. The CDR3 is CASSPQSNGYTF. The CDR3 DNA sequence: TGTGCCAGTTCGCCCCAAAGTAATGGCTACACCTTC.

This clone was seen once. The chain is built from TRBV15 and TRBJ2-7, with D possibly matching TRBD2 (5 bases). This CDR3 contains 14 residues. Trimming took off 1 base at V and 5 bases at J, with 12 bases between the two ends. Per germline, CDR1 LNHNV and CDR2 YYDKDF (reference sequence). This CDR3 reads CATSRGLEENEQYF. DNA of the CDR3: TGTGCCACCAGCAGAGGACTGGAGGAGAACGAGCAGTACTTC.

This chain uses TRBV30 with TRBJ2-5; TRBD1 or TRBD2 may be the D gene (5 bases each). The germline V and J ends were trimmed by 1 base and 5 bases, with 14 bases remaining between them. Germline V CDR1 and CDR2: GTSNPN, SVGIG (reference sequence). The CDR3 has 14 residues. In nucleotides, the CDR3 is TGTGCCTGGAGTGGTCTAGCAGGGACGGAGACCCAGTACTTC. Its translation is CAWSGLAGTETQYF.

The chain has TRBV29-1 and TRBJ2-1, with 13 positions matching TRBD2. Germline V lookup: CDR1 SQVTM, CDR2 ANQGSEA. V gave up 4 bases and J gave up 6 bases; unmatched junction bases: 6. CDR3 length: 15 amino acids. CDR3 DNA sequence: TGCAGCGTTGGGCGACTAGCGGGGGGTACCAATGAGCAGTTCTTC. Translated, it gives CSVGRLAGGTNEQFF.

V and J are TRBV29-1 and TRBJ2-3; 8 bases align to TRBD1. V shed 6 bases, J shed 4 bases, and the junction held 12 bases outside the gene matches. The V gene's germline CDR1 is SQVTM and CDR2 ANQGSEA. The CDR3 sequence is 15 residues long. CDR3 nucleotides: TGCAGCGTCGGTTATGGACAGGGAGGTTCAGATACGCAGTATTTT. This encodes CSVGYGQGGSDTQYF.

This CDR3 is CAWGVQETQYF. CDR3 nucleotide sequence: TGTGCCTGGGGAGTACAAGAGACCCAGTACTTC. V gene TRBV30 combines with J gene TRBJ2-5; D remains unclear. Germline V lookup: CDR1 GTSNPN, CDR2 SVGIG (reference sequence). The CDR3 extends over 11 amino acids. V was trimmed by 5 bases and J by 2 bases, leaving 6 bases between them.

The chain combines TRBV9 with TRBJ2-1; D call uncertain. Germline CDR1 and CDR2: SGDLS and YYNGEE. CDR3 size: 15 residues. The V and J ends lost 4 bases and 4 bases respectively, with 15 bases between them. The CDR3 DNA reads as TGTGCCAGCAGCCCTGTGGCGAACCGGTACAATGAGCAGTTCTTC. The encoded protein is CASSPVANRYNEQFF.

On this clone: A read error may produce the germline difference seen at one junction end. The chain carries TRBV30 and TRBJ1-1; D is perhaps TRBD1 (5 bases). Germline V gene lookup returns CDR1 GTSNPN and CDR2 SVGIG (reference sequence). This CDR3 contains 12 residues. CDR3 protein: CTWTPGPTEAFF. Written as DNA, the CDR3 is TGTACCTGGACCCCGGGGCCCACTGAAGCTTTCTTT.

The V call is TRBV7-6, the J call TRBJ2-2, with TRBD1 identical over 9 bases. CDR1 and CDR2 from the germline V gene are SGHVS and FNYEAQ. CDR3 length: 16 residues. The V and J ends lost 6 bases and 1 base, in that order; junction bases with no gene match: 6. The CDR3 is CASRQQGAGNTGELFF. Written as DNA, the CDR3 is TGTGCCAGCAGACAACAGGGGGCTGGGAACACCGGGGAGCTGTTTTTT.

The chain's CDR3 is CASSFSRDAYNEQFF. The CDR3 nucleotides read TGCGCCAGCAGCTTTAGCAGGGACGCCTACAATGAGCAGTTCTTC. V gene TRBV5-1 combines with J gene TRBJ2-1; TRBD1 or TRBD2 may be the D gene (5 bases each). The V gene lost 2 bases and the J gene lost 2 bases, with 11 bases spanning the gap. CDR3 length equals 15 residues. Per germline, CDR1 SGHRS and CDR2 YFSETQ. Combining the CDR3 with reference TRBV5-1 and TRBJ2-1 gives the whole variable domain KAGVTQTPRYLIKTRGQQVTLSCSPISGHRSVSWYQQTPGQGLQFLFEYFSETQRNKGNFPGRFSGRQFSNSRSEMNVSTLELGDSALYLCASSFSRDAYNEQFFGPGTRLTVL.

Here the CDR3 DNA reads TGCGCCAGCAGCTTGGATGGGCAGGGTGGCACTGAAGCTTTCTTT. Its translation: CASSLDGQGGTEAFF. V is TRBV5-1 and J is TRBJ1-1, with D possibly matching TRBD1 (5 bases). The V end lost 0 bases, the J end lost 4 bases, and 13 bases lay between the germline ends. The CDR3 runs to 15 residues. Germline values: CDR1 SGHRS, CDR2 YFSETQ.

The rearrangement joins TRBV6-6 to TRBJ2-7, with TRBD1 as a possible D gene (6 bases). Germline-derived CDR1 and CDR2 are MNHNY and SVGAGI (reference sequence). The CDR3 sequence is 13 residues long. The ends were cut back, 7 bases at V and 4 bases at J, with 14 bases in the middle. Here the CDR3 DNA reads TGTGCCAGCAATATCTTCACAGGGTACGAGCAGTACTTC. Amino acid sequence: CASNIFTGYEQYF.

The chain couples TRBV5-4 to TRBJ1-1; D gene ambiguous. Trimming removed 6 bases at V and 6 bases at J, with 21 bases between. The CDR3 sequence is 15 residues long. From germline, CDR1 is SGHNT and CDR2 YYREEE (reference sequence). CDR3 loop: CASTLGGPGGSEAFF. CDR3 in DNA: TGTGCCAGCACCCTGGGAGGTCCAGGAGGCTCTGAAGCTTTCTTT.

The rearrangement links TRBV29-1 to TRBJ1-6; maybe TRBD1 (6 bases). The V end was cut by 4 bases, the J end by 8 bases, with 12 bases between. Germline CDR1 SQVTM, CDR2 ANQGSEA. This CDR3 has 13 amino acids. This chain's CDR3 is CSVGGGADSPLHF. CDR3 bases: TGCAGCGTTGGAGGGGGTGCGGATTCACCCCTCCACTTT.

Written as DNA, the CDR3 is TGTGCCTGGAGTGTACAGGGGTGTACGCAGTATTTT. It yields the protein CAWSVQGCTQYF. The chain is built from TRBV30 and TRBJ2-3; 7 bases fit TRBD1. J gave up 8 bases and V 0 bases, and 2 bases lay outside the gene matches. The CDR3 length is 12 residues. Germline assignment: CDR1 GTSNPN and CDR2 SVGIG (reference sequence). The whole variable domain, remainder taken from reference TRBV30 and TRBJ2-3, is SQTIHQWPATLVQPVGSPLSLECTVEGTSNPNLYWYRQAAGRGLQLLFYSVGIGQISSEVPQNLSASRPQDRQFILSSKKLLLSDSGFYLCAWSVQGCTQYFGPGTRLTVL.

A remark on this clone: The same CDR3 arises from other DNA sequences in this sample as well. The V and J genes are TRBV27 and TRBJ2-5; the D is unclear. There are 11 residues in the CDR3. V lost 2 bases, J lost 5 bases, and 3 bases lay in between. Germline assignment: CDR1 MNHEY and CDR2 SMNVEV (reference sequence). CDR3 coding DNA: TGTGCCAGCAGTTTAGGGGAGACCCAGTACTTC. Translating it yields CASSLGETQYF.

The chain combines TRBV27 with TRBJ2-7; D ambiguous. CDR1 and CDR2 (germline): MNHEY, SMNVEV (reference sequence). The germline V and J ends were trimmed by 5 bases and 3 bases, with 5 bases remaining between them. The CDR3 totals 11 residues. CDR3 sequence: CASSDNYEQYF. CDR3 DNA: TGTGCCAGCAGTGATAACTACGAGCAGTACTTC.

The V call is TRBV27, the J call TRBJ1-5, with a weak D call TRBD1 (5 bases). V was cut by 6 bases and J by 0 bases, with 12 bases left in between. Germline CDR1 reads MNHEY; CDR2 reads SMNVEV (reference sequence). This CDR3 is 15 amino acids long. CDR3 nucleotides: TGTGCCAGCAGCATCACAGGAGTTAGCAATCAGCCCCAGCATTTT. Its protein is CASSITGVSNQPQHF.

The chain employs TRBV9 and TRBJ1-3; tentative D call: TRBD1 (5 bases). CDR1 is SGDLS and CDR2 is YYNGEE in the germline V gene. The CDR3 extends over 15 amino acids. Trimming pared 0 bases from V and 2 bases from J, leaving 9 bases between. The CDR3 DNA sequence: TGTGCCAGCAGCGTAGGAGGGGATGCTGGAAACACCATATATTTT. This translates into CASSVGGDAGNTIYF.

The chain is built from TRBV29-1 and TRBJ2-3; D may correspond to TRBD1 or TRBD2 (5 bases each). From germline, CDR1 is SQVTM and CDR2 ANQGSEA. Trimming took off 4 bases at V and 4 bases at J, with 12 bases between the two ends. CDR3 size: 13 residues. CDR3 protein: CSVGDPVPDTQYF. The DNA of the CDR3 is TGCAGCGTTGGGGACCCGGTGCCAGATACGCAGTATTTT.

A few counts support this clone. This specimen includes other DNA sequences encoding the same CDR3. V and J are TRBV29-1 and TRBJ2-3; D gene uncertain. Germline loops: CDR1 SQVTM, CDR2 ANQGSEA. Trimming left V 4 bases short and J 6 bases short, with 5 bases between. The CDR3 extends over 10 amino acids. CDR3 DNA sequence: TGCAGCGTTGGAGCGGATACGCAGTATTTT. It specifies CSVGADTQYF.

J is TRBJ1-6 and V is TRBV5-4, with D possibly TRBD1 on 6 matching bases. Germline V gene lookup returns CDR1 SGHNT and CDR2 YYREEE (reference sequence). Trimming took 5 bases from V and 6 from J, leaving 9 bases between them. The CDR3 runs to 13 residues. This CDR3 reads CASRDSANSPLHF. CDR3 bases: TGTGCCAGCAGGGACAGCGCTAATTCACCCCTCCACTTT. The full variable domain, with the rest looked up from reference TRBV5-4 and TRBJ1-6, is ETGVTQSPTHLIKTRGQQVTLRCSSQSGHNTVSWYQQALGQGPQFIFQYYREEENGRGNFPPRFSGLQFPNYSSELNVNALELDDSALYLCASRDSANSPLHFGNGTRLTVT.

This clone has a handful of counts. The rearrangement links TRBV6-5 to TRBJ1-2; no clear D. The CDR3 consists of 13 residues. Per germline, CDR1 MNHEY and CDR2 SVGAGI. V was shortened by 5 bases and J by 10 bases, with 17 bases between the two germline ends. The CDR3 nucleotides read TGTGCCAGCAGTCCCTATAGCGGAACCGTCTACACCTTC. It is translated as CASSPYSGTVYTF.

This chain joins TRBV5-4 and TRBJ1-4, with TRBD1 matching over 7 bases. This CDR3 is 14 amino acids long. V lost 4 bases, J lost 8 bases, and 8 bases stayed unmatched. Germline V gives CDR1 SGHNT, CDR2 YYREEE (reference sequence). For the CDR3, the DNA is TGTGCCAGCAGCCCTGGGAGGGGGCAGGAAAAACTGTTTTTT. Its translation: CASSPGRGQEKLFF.

The chain employs TRBV10-3 and TRBJ1-1; D is ambiguous. Trimming removed 10 bases at V and 4 bases at J, with 16 bases between. The CDR3 is 13 amino acids. Germline CDR1 and CDR2: ENHRY and SYGVKD. The CDR3 region is CATTREGSTEAFF. Written as DNA, the CDR3 is TGTGCCACGACGCGAGAAGGTAGCACTGAAGCTTTCTTT.

This chain uses TRBV29-1 with TRBJ1-2; D not resolved. V shed 0 bases and J shed 4 bases, with 9 bases lying between them. The germline CDR1 and CDR2 sequences are SQVTM and ANQGSEA. This CDR3 contains 13 residues. The CDR3 DNA sequence: TGCAGCGTTGAAGACGCCAGATTCTATGGCTACACCTTC. It yields the protein CSVEDARFYGYTF.